This entry describes one T cell receptor (beta chain). Looked up from germline, CDR1 is SGHTA and CDR2 is FQGTGA. This CDR3 comprises 12 residues. The V segment lost 3 bases and the J segment 5 bases; nucleotides outside the gene matches: 0. These data are taken from a study of technical replicates of blood from a handful of donors. Here immunoSEQ multiplex PCR was the method, and the copy in TCRdb shows in-frame clones only, minus some. The table shows approximately 82,000 clones, with more than 85% occurring only once. The clonotype was recovered from a human donor in good health. Some clones in this sample may be carry-over from other donors' samples. Sample: T cells isolated from PBMCs. The chain recombines TRBV7-3 with TRBJ2-7; 8 bases fit TRBD1. The CDR3 sequence: CASSLDRDEQYF. CDR3 DNA: TGTGCCAGCAGCTTGGACAGGGACGAGCAGTACTTC.